The clone carrying this TCR beta chain was counted a few times. Unique molecular identifiers were added to individual cDNA molecules. TCRdb analysed the 5' RACE reads with MiXCR anew, one entry per CDR3 protein. The repertoire holds about 110,000 distinct CDR3 sequences, with over 8.5% as singletons. This sample is drawn from a study of early T cells in non-severe SARS-CoV-2 infection. Study-level background: The input, bulk RNA from unsorted whole blood, was sequenced, and chains were unpaired.

After removal of 8 bases from V and 6 bases from J, the junction contained 9 bases not matched to a gene. This CDR3 spans 14 amino acids. The specimen sequenced was whole blood. The TCR originated in an adult who was a healthcare worker with PCR-confirmed SARS-CoV-2 infection or an uninfected control (not recorded which). The chain employs TRBV12-3 or TRBV12-4 and TRBJ2-3; TRBD2 matches at 9 bases. The CDR3 DNA reads TGTGCCAGCCGGCGGGAGGGCCGTTTGGATACGCAGTATTTT. Protein sequence: CASRREGRLDTQYF.